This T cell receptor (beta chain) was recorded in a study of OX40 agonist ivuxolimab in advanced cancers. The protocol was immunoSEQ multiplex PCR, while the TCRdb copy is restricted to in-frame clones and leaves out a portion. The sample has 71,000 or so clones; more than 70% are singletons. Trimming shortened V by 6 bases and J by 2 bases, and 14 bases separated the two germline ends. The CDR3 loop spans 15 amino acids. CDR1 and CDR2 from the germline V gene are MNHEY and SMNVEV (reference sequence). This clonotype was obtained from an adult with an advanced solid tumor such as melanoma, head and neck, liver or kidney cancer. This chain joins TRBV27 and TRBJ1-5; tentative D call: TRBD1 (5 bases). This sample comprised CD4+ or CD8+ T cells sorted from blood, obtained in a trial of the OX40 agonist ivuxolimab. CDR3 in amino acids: CASSRYGDGNQPQHF. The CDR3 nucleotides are TGTGCCAGCAGCCGTTACGGGGACGGCAATCAGCCCCAGCATTTT.